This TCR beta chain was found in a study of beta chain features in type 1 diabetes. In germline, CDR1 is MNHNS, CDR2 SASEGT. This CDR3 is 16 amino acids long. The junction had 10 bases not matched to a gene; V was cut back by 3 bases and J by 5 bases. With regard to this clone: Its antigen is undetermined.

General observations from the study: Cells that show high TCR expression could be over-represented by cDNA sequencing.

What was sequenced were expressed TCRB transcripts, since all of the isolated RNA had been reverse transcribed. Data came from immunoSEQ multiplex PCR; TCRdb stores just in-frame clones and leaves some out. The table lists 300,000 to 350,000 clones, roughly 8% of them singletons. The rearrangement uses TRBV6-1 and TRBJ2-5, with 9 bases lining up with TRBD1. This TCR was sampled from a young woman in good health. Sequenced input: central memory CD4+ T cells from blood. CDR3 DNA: TGTGCCAGCAGTGAGAGAGGGGACAGGGTAAGGGAGACCCAGTACTTC. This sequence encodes CASSERGDRVRETQYF.